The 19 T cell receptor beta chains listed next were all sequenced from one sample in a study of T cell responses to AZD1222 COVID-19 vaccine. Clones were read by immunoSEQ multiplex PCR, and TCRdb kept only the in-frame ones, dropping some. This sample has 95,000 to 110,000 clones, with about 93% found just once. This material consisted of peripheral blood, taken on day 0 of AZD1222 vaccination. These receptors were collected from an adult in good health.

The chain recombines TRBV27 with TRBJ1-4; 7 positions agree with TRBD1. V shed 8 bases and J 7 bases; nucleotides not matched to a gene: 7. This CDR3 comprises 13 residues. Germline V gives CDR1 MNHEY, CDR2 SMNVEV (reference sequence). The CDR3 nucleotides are TGTGCCAGCGCGGGGACAGCCGGTGAAAAACTGTTTTTT. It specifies CASAGTAGEKLFF. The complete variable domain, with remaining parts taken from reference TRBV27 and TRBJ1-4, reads EAQVTQNPRYLITVTGKKLTVTCSQNMNHEYMSWYRQDPGLGLRQIYYSMNVEVTDKGDVPEGYKVSRKEKRNFPLILESPSPNQTSLYFCASAGTAGEKLFFGSGTQLSVL.

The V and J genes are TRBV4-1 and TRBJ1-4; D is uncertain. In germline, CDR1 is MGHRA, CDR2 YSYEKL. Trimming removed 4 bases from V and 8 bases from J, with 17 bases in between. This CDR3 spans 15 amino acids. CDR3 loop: CASSPPARAEEKLFF. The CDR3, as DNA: TGCGCCAGCAGCCCGCCTGCGAGGGCTGAGGAAAAACTGTTTTTT.

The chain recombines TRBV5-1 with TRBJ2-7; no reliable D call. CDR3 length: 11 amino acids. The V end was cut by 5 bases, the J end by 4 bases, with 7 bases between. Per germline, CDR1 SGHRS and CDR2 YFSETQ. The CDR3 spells CASRAGYEQYF. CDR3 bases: TGCGCCAGCAGGGCCGGATACGAGCAGTACTTC.

CDR3 in DNA: TGTGCCAGCAGCTTCTTCCCCGGGGAGCTGTTTTTT. This gives the protein CASSFFPGELFF. The chain carries TRBV5-6 and TRBJ2-2; no clear D. V lost 2 bases and J 6 bases, leaving 5 bases between the germline ends. The CDR3 totals 12 residues. The germline CDR1 and CDR2 sequences are SGHDT and YYEEEE.

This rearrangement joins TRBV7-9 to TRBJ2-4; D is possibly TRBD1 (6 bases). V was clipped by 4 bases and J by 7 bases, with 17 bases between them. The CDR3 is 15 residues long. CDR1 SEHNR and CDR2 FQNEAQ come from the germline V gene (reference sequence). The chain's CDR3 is CASSSNSGASNIQYF. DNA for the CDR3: TGTGCCAGCAGCTCCAATTCAGGGGCGAGCAACATTCAGTACTTC.

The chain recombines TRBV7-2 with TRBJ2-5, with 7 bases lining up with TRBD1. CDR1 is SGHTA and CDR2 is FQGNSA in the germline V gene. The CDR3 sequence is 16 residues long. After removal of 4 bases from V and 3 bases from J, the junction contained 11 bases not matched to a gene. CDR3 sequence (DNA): TGTGCCAGCAGCTCTTCCCTTGAGACAGGGAAAGAGACCCAGTACTTC. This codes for CASSSSLETGKETQYF.

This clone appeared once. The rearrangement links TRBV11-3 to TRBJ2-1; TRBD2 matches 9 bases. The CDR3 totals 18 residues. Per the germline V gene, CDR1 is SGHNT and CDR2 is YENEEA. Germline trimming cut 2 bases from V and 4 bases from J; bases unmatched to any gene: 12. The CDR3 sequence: CASSLRGSGGLGYNEQFF. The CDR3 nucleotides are TGTGCCAGCAGCTTACGTGGTAGCGGGGGCCTAGGATACAATGAGCAGTTCTTC.

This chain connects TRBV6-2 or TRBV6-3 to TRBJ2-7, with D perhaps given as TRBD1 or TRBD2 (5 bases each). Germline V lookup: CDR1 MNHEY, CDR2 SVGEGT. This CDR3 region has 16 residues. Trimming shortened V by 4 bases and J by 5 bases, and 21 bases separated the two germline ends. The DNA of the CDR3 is TGTGCCAGCAGTTTGTCACCGGGACCGATCCTCCACGAGCAGTACTTC. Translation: CASSLSPGPILHEQYF.

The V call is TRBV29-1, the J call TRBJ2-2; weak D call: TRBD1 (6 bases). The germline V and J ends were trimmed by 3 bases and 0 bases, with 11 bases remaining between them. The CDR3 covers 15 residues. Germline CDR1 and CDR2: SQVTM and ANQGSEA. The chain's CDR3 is CSVDPAGANTGELFF. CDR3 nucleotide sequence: TGCAGCGTTGATCCGGCAGGGGCGAACACCGGGGAGCTGTTTTTT.

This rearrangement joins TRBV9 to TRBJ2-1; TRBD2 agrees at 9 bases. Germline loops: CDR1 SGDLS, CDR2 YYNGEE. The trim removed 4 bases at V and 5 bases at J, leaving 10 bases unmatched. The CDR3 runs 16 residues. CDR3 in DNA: TGTGCCAGCAGCCCCCTAGGGCGGGGGGGGGACAATGAGCAGTTCTTC. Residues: CASSPLGRGGDNEQFF.

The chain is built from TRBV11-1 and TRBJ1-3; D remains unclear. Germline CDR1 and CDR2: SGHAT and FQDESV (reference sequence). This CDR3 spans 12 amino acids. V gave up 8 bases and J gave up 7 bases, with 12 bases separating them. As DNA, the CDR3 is TGTGCCAGCGCTATACCTGATAACACCATATATTTT. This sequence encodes CASAIPDNTIYF.

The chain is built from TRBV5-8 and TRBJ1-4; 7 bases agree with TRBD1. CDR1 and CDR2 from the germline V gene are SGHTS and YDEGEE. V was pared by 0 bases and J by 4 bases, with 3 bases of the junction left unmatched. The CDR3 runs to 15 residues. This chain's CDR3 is CASSLGGQHNEKLFF. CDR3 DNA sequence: TGTGCCAGCAGCTTGGGGGGACAGCATAATGAAAAACTGTTTTTT.

The CDR3 loop is CASSVSPNTEAFF. The CDR3 nucleotides are TGTGCCAGCAGCGTTTCCCCTAACACTGAAGCTTTCTTT. The chain couples TRBV9 to TRBJ1-1, with D uncertain. Per the germline V gene, CDR1 is SGDLS and CDR2 is YYNGEE. The CDR3 length is 13 residues. The V and J ends lost 2 bases and 2 bases respectively, with 7 bases between them.

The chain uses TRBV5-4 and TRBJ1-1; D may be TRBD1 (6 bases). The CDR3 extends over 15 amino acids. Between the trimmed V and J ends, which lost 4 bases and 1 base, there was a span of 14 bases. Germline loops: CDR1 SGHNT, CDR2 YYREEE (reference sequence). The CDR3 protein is CASSPEPDRNTEAFF. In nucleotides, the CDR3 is TGTGCCAGCAGCCCAGAACCGGACAGGAACACTGAAGCTTTCTTT.

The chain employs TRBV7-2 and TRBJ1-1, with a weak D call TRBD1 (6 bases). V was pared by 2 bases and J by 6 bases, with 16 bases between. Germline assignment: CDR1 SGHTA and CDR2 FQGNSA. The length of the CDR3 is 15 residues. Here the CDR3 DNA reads TGTGCCAGCAGCTTATTCACAGGGTTAGTTGCTGAAGCTTTCTTT. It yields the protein CASSLFTGLVAEAFF.

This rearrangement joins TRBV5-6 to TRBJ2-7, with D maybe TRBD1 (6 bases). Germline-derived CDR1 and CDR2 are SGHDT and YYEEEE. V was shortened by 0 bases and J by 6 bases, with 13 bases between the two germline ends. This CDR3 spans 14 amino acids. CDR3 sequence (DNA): TGTGCCAGCAGCTTGGACCCAGGGGTGGGCGAGCAGTACTTC. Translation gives CASSLDPGVGEQYF.

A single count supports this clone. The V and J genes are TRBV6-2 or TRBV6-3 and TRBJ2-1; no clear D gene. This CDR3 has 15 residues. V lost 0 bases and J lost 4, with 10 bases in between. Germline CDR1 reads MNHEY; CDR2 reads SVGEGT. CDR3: CASSYSPAQYNEQFF. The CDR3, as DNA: TGTGCCAGCAGTTACTCCCCCGCGCAATACAATGAGCAGTTCTTC.

CDR3 DNA: TGTGCCAGCAGCTTAGACCTGACAGGGGGCATTGAGCAGTTCTTC. It is translated as CASSLDLTGGIEQFF. The rearrangement joins TRBV7-2 to TRBJ2-1, with 10 bases that match TRBD1. The CDR3 covers 15 residues. Trimming removed 1 base from V and 9 bases from J; junction bases left unmatched: 6. CDR1 is SGHTA and CDR2 is FQGNSA in the germline V gene. The full variable domain, rest sourced from reference TRBV7-2 and TRBJ2-1, is GAGVSQSPSNKVTEKGKDVELRCDPISGHTALYWYRQSLGQGLEFLIYFQGNSAPDKSGLPSDRFSAERTGGSVSTLTIQRTQQEDSAVYLCASSLDLTGGIEQFFGPGTRLTVL.

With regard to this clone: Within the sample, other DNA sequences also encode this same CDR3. The CDR3 loop is CASSSNTGELFF. In DNA form, the CDR3 reads TGTGCCAGCAGTTCGAACACCGGGGAGCTGTTTTTT. The chain recombines TRBV6-2 or TRBV6-3 with TRBJ2-2; D not certain. Trimming stripped 4 bases from V and 0 bases from J, with 0 bases between. The CDR3 contains 12 residues. Germline V gene data show CDR1 as MNHEY and CDR2 as SVGEGT.